The next 23 T cell receptor beta chains were all read from a single sample in a study of control samples from healthy donors and cancer patients. Sequencing used immunoSEQ multiplex PCR; TCRdb keeps in-frame clones, though not all of them. The data hold 100,000 to 150,000 clones, with approximately 94% observed a single time. Sequencing was done on a sample of PBMCs. The receptors originated from a man aged 45-65 years with head and neck cancer.

V usage is TRBV18 and J usage is TRBJ2-7; D is perhaps TRBD2 (7 bases). The CDR3 covers 15 residues. CDR1 and CDR2 from the germline V gene are KGHSH and LQKENI. V lost 2 bases and J 1 base, leaving 12 bases between the germline ends. The CDR3 bases are TGTGCCAGCTCACCATTAAAGGGGGGGTCCTACGAGCAGTACTTC. Amino acid sequence: CASSPLKGGSYEQYF.

The chain has TRBV5-1 and TRBJ1-6; perhaps TRBD1 as D (6 bases). V was trimmed by 5 bases and J by 5 bases, leaving 14 bases between them. This CDR3 has 15 residues. The V gene's germline CDR1 is SGHRS and CDR2 YFSETQ. Here the CDR3 DNA reads TGCGCCAGCAGTCCGAGGGGGTTGGATAATTCACCCCTCCACTTT. Translated: CASSPRGLDNSPLHF.

Concerning this clone: The sample contains more than one DNA sequence encoding this CDR3. The chain links TRBV12-3 or TRBV12-4 to TRBJ2-3; no clear D. Trimming left V 6 bases short and J 0 bases short, with 7 bases between. The CDR3 is made up of 13 amino acids. CDR3 nucleotide sequence: TGTGCCAGCAGCTCCTATAGCACAGATACGCAGTATTTT. Translation gives CASSSYSTDTQYF.

This chain uses TRBV30 with TRBJ2-7; the D is unclear. Germline assignment: CDR1 GTSNPN and CDR2 SVGIG (reference sequence). The CDR3 length is 13 residues. The DNA for the CDR3 is TGTGCTGCCGTAAGACAAGTGGGGTACGAGCAGTACTTC. Residues: CAAVRQVGYEQYF.

The CDR3 DNA sequence: TGTGCCCGGCAGAAGGGGGGCCTTTACACCCTCTGGGCAGGGAACACTGAAGCTTTCTTT. Its translation is CARQKGGLYTLWAGNTEAFF. The chain carries TRBV28 and TRBJ1-1; weak D call: TRBD1 (6 bases). Germline V gene lookup returns CDR1 MDHEN and CDR2 SYDVKM. V was clipped by 11 bases and J by 1 base, with 35 bases between them. The CDR3 has 20 residues.

The chain carries TRBV5-1 and TRBJ2-1; no definite D call. From germline, CDR1 is SGHRS and CDR2 YFSETQ. Deletions cut 0 bases from V and 0 bases from J, with 7 bases between. CDR3 size: 15 residues. The CDR3, as DNA: TGCGCCAGCAGCTTGGCCCTGAGCTCCTACAATGAGCAGTTCTTC. Its protein product is CASSLALSSYNEQFF.

The chain couples TRBV13 to TRBJ1-3; TRBD1 aligns across 10 bases. The length of the CDR3 is 18 residues. J lost 4 bases, V lost 5 bases, and 14 bases had no gene match. Germline CDR1 is PRHDT and CDR2 is FYEKMQ (reference sequence). As DNA, the CDR3 is TGTGCCAGCAGCCTTCACGGACAGGGGGGAGTGAGAGGAAACACCATATATTTT. It yields the protein CASSLHGQGGVRGNTIYF.

The chain uses TRBV4-3 and TRBJ2-5, with D possibly being TRBD1 or TRBD2 (6 bases each). Looked up from germline, CDR1 is LGHNA and CDR2 is YSLEER. V was clipped by 0 bases and J by 5 bases, with 16 bases between them. The CDR3 is 16 amino acids. DNA for the CDR3: TGCGCCAGCAGCCAAGATTACCAGGGGAGGTGGGAGACCCAGTACTTC. Translated, it gives CASSQDYQGRWETQYF.

The rearrangement joins TRBV6-4 to TRBJ2-5, with a tentative D call TRBD1 (6 bases). Germline assignment: CDR1 MRHNA and CDR2 SNTAGT. V dropped 4 bases and J dropped 4 bases, with 10 bases sitting between them. The CDR3 extends over 13 amino acids. CDR3 sequence: CASSVEGGETQYF. The CDR3 nucleotides are TGTGCCAGCAGTGTGGAAGGGGGAGAGACCCAGTACTTC.

The chain employs TRBV4-1 and TRBJ1-2; TRBD1 agrees at 9 bases. CDR1 is MGHRA and CDR2 is YSYEKL in the germline V gene. The CDR3 loop spans 15 amino acids. V lost 3 bases, J lost 4 bases, and 6 bases stayed unmatched. The CDR3 sequence is CASSHWTGDGYGYTF. CDR3 nucleotides: TGCGCCAGCAGCCATTGGACAGGGGACGGCTATGGCTACACCTTC.

V and J are TRBV4-3 and TRBJ2-1; D might be TRBD1 or TRBD2, each matching 5 bases. Looked up from germline, CDR1 is LGHNA and CDR2 is YSLEER. With 3 bases removed from V and 1 base from J, the gap between germline ends came to 16 bases. The CDR3 sequence is 17 residues long. CDR3 sequence reads: CASSQAGGGVSYNEQFF. DNA of the CDR3: TGCGCCAGCAGCCAGGCCGGTGGGGGAGTTTCCTACAATGAGCAGTTCTTC.

The V gene is TRBV30, the J gene TRBJ2-7, with TRBD1 matching over 8 bases. The CDR3 contains 16 residues. Germline assignment: CDR1 GTSNPN and CDR2 SVGIG (reference sequence). With V trimmed by 1 base and J by 3 bases, 11 bases remained unmatched. CDR3 nucleotide sequence: TGTGCCTGGAGTGCACCGACAGGGGCCCGGTACTACGAGCAGTACTTC. It specifies CAWSAPTGARYYEQYF. Full variable domain (rest looked up from reference TRBV30 and TRBJ2-7): SQTIHQWPATLVQPVGSPLSLECTVEGTSNPNLYWYRQAAGRGLQLLFYSVGIGQISSEVPQNLSASRPQDRQFILSSKKLLLSDSGFYLCAWSAPTGARYYEQYFGPGTRLTVT.

The chain is built from TRBV9 and TRBJ2-3, with 7 bases matching TRBD2. CDR1 is SGDLS, CDR2 YYNGEE, per germline. This CDR3 is 14 amino acids long. V lost 3 bases and J lost 2; bases outside the gene matches: 3. CDR3 DNA sequence: TGTGCCAGCAGCGAGGGACTAAACACAGATACGCAGTATTTT. This encodes CASSEGLNTDTQYF. Full variable domain (outside the CDR3, taken from reference TRBV9 and TRBJ2-3): DSGVTQTPKHLITATGQRVTLRCSPRSGDLSVYWYQQSLDQGLQFLIQYYNGEERAKGNILERFSAQQFPDLHSELNLSSLELGDSALYFCASSEGLNTDTQYFGPGTRLTVL.

Only one count was recorded for this clone. V is TRBV7-9 and J is TRBJ2-3, with D possibly TRBD1 on 6 matching bases. Germline V gene lookup returns CDR1 SEHNR and CDR2 FQNEAQ (reference sequence). Trimming shortened V by 1 base and J by 2 bases, and 10 bases separated the two germline ends. This CDR3 is 15 amino acids long. CDR3 coding DNA: TGTGCCAGCAGCTTAGGAGGGGGACCCACAGATACGCAGTATTTT. Amino acid sequence: CASSLGGGPTDTQYF.

J is TRBJ1-1 and V is TRBV5-8; TRBD1 is a possible D gene (5 bases). Looked up from germline, CDR1 is SGHTS and CDR2 is YDEGEE. Trimming removed 2 bases at V and 4 bases at J, with 9 bases between. The CDR3 spans 13 residues. In DNA, the CDR3 is TGTGCCAGCAGCTTTAGGGGTAGCACTGAAGCTTTCTTT. Amino acid sequence: CASSFRGSTEAFF.

The chain carries TRBV11-3 and TRBJ2-1; D gene unclear. V gave up 2 bases and J gave up 7 bases, with 9 bases separating them. Germline V gene lookup returns CDR1 SGHNT and CDR2 YENEEA. The CDR3 runs to 13 residues. The CDR3 sequence is CASSLTAPNEQFF. The CDR3 nucleotides read TGTGCCAGCAGCTTAACGGCGCCAAATGAGCAGTTCTTC.

The chain is built from TRBV19 and TRBJ2-7; D possibly matches TRBD1 or TRBD2 (6 bases each). This CDR3 is built from 15 residues. V was clipped by 5 bases and J by 7 bases, with 21 bases between them. Germline CDR1 LNHDA, CDR2 SQIVND (reference sequence). The CDR3 loop reads CASSRPGDFLGEQYF. CDR3 DNA sequence: TGTGCCAGTAGTCGCCCAGGGGACTTTCTCGGGGAGCAGTACTTC.

This clone has only one observation. V and J are TRBV2 and TRBJ1-5; 8 bases align to TRBD1. V lost 6 bases, J lost 5 bases, and 3 bases stayed unmatched. This CDR3 is 13 amino acids long. Germline lookup yields CDR1 SNHLY and CDR2 FYNNEI. CDR3: CASSPGGDQPQHF. Written as DNA, the CDR3 is TGTGCCAGCAGCCCAGGGGGCGATCAGCCCCAGCATTTT.

The chain couples TRBV2 to TRBJ1-1; tentative D call: TRBD1 (6 bases). Germline CDR1 is SNHLY and CDR2 is FYNNEI. V was trimmed by 4 bases and J by 3 bases, leaving 9 bases between them. The CDR3 length is 13 residues. CDR3 DNA: TGTGCCAGCAGTGCTCAGGGGTACACTGAAGCTTTCTTT. This sequence encodes CASSAQGYTEAFF.

The chain joins TRBV6-6 to TRBJ1-2; 9 bases fit TRBD1. Germline loops: CDR1 MNHNY, CDR2 SVGAGI (reference sequence). This CDR3 comprises 14 residues. Germline trimming cut 4 bases from V and 8 bases from J; bases unmatched to any gene: 8. DNA for the CDR3: TGTGCCAGCAGTTCCGGACAGGGGATTCGGGGCTACACCTTC. This translates into CASSSGQGIRGYTF.

In its sample, this clone was seen once. This chain links TRBV10-2 with TRBJ1-1; TRBD1 might be the D (5 bases). CDR3 length: 14 amino acids. Germline CDR1 is WSHSY and CDR2 is SAAADI. The V end was cut by 0 bases, the J end by 4 bases, with 9 bases between. The CDR3 is CASSESFGGTEAFF. The CDR3 DNA is TGCGCCAGCAGTGAGTCCTTTGGGGGCACTGAAGCTTTCTTT.

The V and J genes are TRBV18 and TRBJ2-2; D call uncertain. The CDR3 length is 17 residues. V dropped 2 bases and J dropped 0 bases, with 13 bases sitting between them. From germline, CDR1 is KGHSH and CDR2 LQKENI. CDR3 sequence (DNA): TGTGCCAGCTCACCAAAGGAAGGAAGATCGAACACCGGGGAGCTGTTTTTT. Translated, it gives CASSPKEGRSNTGELFF.

V and J are TRBV19 and TRBJ1-1; D uncertain. V lost 6 bases to trimming and J lost 1 base, with 12 bases between them. The CDR3 sequence is 14 residues long. Germline V gene sequence: CDR1 LNHDA, CDR2 SQIVND (reference sequence). CDR3 protein: CASSLGRTNTEAFF. DNA for the CDR3: TGTGCCAGTAGCCTAGGACGGACGAACACTGAAGCTTTCTTT.